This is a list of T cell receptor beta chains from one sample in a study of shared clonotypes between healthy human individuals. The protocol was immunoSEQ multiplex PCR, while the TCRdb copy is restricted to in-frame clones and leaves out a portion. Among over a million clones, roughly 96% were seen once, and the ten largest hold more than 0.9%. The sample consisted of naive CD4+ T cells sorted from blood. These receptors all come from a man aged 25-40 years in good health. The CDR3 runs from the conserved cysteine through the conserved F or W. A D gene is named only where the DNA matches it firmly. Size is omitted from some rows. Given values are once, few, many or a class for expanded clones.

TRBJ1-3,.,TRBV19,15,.,CASSLRTVSGNTIYF,TGTGCCAGTAGTCTCCGGACAGTCTCTGGAAACACCATATATTTT
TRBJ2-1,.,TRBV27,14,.,CASSPTGYYNEQFF,TGTGCCAGCAGCCCGACAGGTTACTACAATGAGCAGTTCTTC
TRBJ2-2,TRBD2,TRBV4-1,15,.,CASSKGLGPPGELFF,TGCGCCAGCAGCAAGGGACTAGGGCCACCCGGGGAGCTGTTTTTT
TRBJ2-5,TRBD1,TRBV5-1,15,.,CASSLAGQGLETQYF,TGCGCCAGCAGCTTGGCGGGACAGGGTCTAGAGACCCAGTACTTC
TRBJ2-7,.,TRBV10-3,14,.,CAINHSPTSYEQYF,TGTGCCATCAACCATTCCCCTACATCCTACGAGCAGTACTTC
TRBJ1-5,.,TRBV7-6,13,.,CASSLVRDQPQHF,TGTGCCAGCAGCTTAGTGAGGGATCAGCCCCAGCATTTT
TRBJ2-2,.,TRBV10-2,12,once,CASSDLTGELFF,TGCGCCAGCAGTGATCTTACCGGGGAGCTGTTTTTT
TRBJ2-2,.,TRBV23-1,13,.,CASRDRNTGELFF,TGCGCCAGCAGGGACAGGAACACCGGGGAGCTGTTTTTT
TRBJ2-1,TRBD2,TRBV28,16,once,CASSLVSGRGGNEQFF,TGTGCCAGCAGTTTAGTTAGCGGGAGGGGGGGCAATGAGCAGTTCTTC
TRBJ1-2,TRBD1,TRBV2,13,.,CASSADRGNGYTF,TGTGCCAGCAGTGCTGACAGGGGGAATGGCTACACCTTC
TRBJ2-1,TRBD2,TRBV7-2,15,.,CASILPGGPGNEQFF,TGTGCCAGCATCCTCCCGGGAGGGCCCGGCAATGAGCAGTTCTTC
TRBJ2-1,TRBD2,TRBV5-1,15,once,CASSLAVGGRDEQFF,TGCGCCAGCAGCTTGGCGGTCGGCGGGAGGGATGAGCAGTTCTTC
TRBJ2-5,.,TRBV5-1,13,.,CASSLGGRETQYF,TGCGCCAGCAGCTTGGGGGGGCGCGAGACCCAGTACTTC
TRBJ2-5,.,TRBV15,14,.,CATSRPRWGETQYF,TGTGCCACCAGCAGGCCCCGTTGGGGGGAGACCCAGTACTTC
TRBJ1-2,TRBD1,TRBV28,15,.,CASSEMDRGSYGYTF,TGTGCCAGCAGTGAAATGGACAGGGGGAGCTATGGCTACACCTTC
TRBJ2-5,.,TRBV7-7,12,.,CASSTLGETQYF,TGTGCTAGCAGCACGCTGGGGGAGACCCAGTACTTC
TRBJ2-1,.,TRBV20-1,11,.,CSARWGNEQFF,TGCAGTGCTAGATGGGGCAATGAGCAGTTCTTC
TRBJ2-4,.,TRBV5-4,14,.,CASSSPGPKNIQYF,TGTGCCAGCAGCTCGCCCGGGCCCAAAAACATTCAGTACTTC
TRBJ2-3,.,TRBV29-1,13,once,CSGLRGPTDTQYF,TGCAGCGGGCTGCGCGGGCCCACAGATACGCAGTATTTT
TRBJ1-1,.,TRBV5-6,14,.,CASSPGLANTEAFF,TGTGCCAGCAGCCCGGGACTTGCTAACACTGAAGCTTTCTTT
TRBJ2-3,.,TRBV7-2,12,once,CASSLPLTTQYF,TGTGCCAGCAGTCTTCCGCTAACTACGCAGTATTTT
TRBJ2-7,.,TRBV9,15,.,CASSGRGSVSYEQYF,TGTGCCAGCAGCGGACGTGGTAGCGTGAGCTACGAGCAGTACTTC
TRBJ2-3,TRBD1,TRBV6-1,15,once,CASSPLTGVTDTQYF,TGTGCCAGCAGTCCTTTAACAGGGGTTACAGATACGCAGTATTTT
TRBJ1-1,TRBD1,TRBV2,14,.,CASREGQGDTEAFF,TGTGCCAGCAGAGAGGGACAGGGTGACACTGAAGCTTTCTTT
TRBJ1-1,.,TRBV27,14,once,CASSYRAMNTEAFF,TGTGCCAGCAGCTACAGGGCCATGAACACTGAAGCTTTCTTT
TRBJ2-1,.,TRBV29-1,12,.,CSVGGVRNEQFF,TGCAGCGTTGGAGGCGTCCGGAATGAGCAGTTCTTC
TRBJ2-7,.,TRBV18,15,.,CASSPAGRGSYEQYF,TGTGCCAGCTCACCGGCAGGCAGGGGCTCCTACGAGCAGTACTTC
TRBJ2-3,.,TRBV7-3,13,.,CASSHRNTDTQYF,TGTGCCAGCAGCCACCGAAACACAGATACGCAGTATTTT
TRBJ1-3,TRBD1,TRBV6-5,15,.,CASRNPGQGRFSIYF,TGTGCCAGCAGAAATCCGGGACAGGGTCGGTTCAGCATATATTTT
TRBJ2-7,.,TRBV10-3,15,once,CAISESIMTPREQYF,TGTGCCATCAGTGAGTCGATAATGACCCCCCGCGAGCAGTACTTC
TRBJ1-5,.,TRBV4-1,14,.,CASSQLEGNQPQHF,TGCGCCAGCAGCCAACTCGAGGGCAATCAGCCCCAGCATTTT
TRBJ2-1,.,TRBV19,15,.,CASRSRDLSYNEQFF,TGTGCCAGTAGGTCCAGGGACCTCTCCTACAATGAGCAGTTCTTC